The entry below gives a single TCR beta chain sequence along with its context. There is no known antigen for this receptor. Within one base of it there is no much larger clone, and no base qualities were kept. Using the deep immunoSEQ assay, TCR CDR3 regions were amplified from genomic DNA by multiplex PCR. Extracted genomic DNA from each cell subset was spread evenly across all wells of several immunoSEQ 96-well plates, with each plate serving as a replicate. Each replicate PCR for sorted subsets received around 200 ng genomic DNA, equal to tens of thousands of T cell genomes. The purified libraries were quantified using a Qubit 3.0 fluorometer, sized with a Bioanalyzer 2100, and then quantified again using the KAPA Library Quantification kit. Every immunoSEQ 96-well plate was sequenced on a separate single-read 150-cycle Illumina NextSeq 550 flow cell. The authors' analysis ran thus. Because only junctional sequences without quality scores were contained in the immunoSEQ output, filtering matching that applied to full-length reads could not be performed. To assign V/J genes and CDR3, sequences were annotated using PyIR, a Python wrapper for IgBLAST v1.9, with IMGT germline references. Reads were removed for weak V/J assignments (E-value above 1e-6), missing CDR3, stop codons, out-of-frame junctions, or ambiguous translated residues. V3J clonotypes were defined as sequences sharing an identical inferred V gene, J gene, and CDR3 amino acid sequence. Percentage overlap between repertoires was computed as shared unique clonotypes divided by the size of the smaller repertoire. Richness of each repertoire was evaluated using RTK rarefaction, the Chao1 estimator, and Recon v2.1 estimates of unobserved clonotypes. Generation probabilities were computed with OLGA for all TCRbeta clonotypes obtained by the gDNA method from several donors. Not all clones reach the TCRdb copy of this immuneACCESS table, which keeps in-frame sequences only. Checked studies attribute under half of the gap to unresolved V genes and leave the rest unexplained. D and trimming were read from the DNA, whereas the V and J calls and clone size are those reported in that table. For this sample the table gives some 2.1 million clones, of which over 85% were detected only once. The ten most abundant clones make up 0.85% to 1.3% of the sample.

CD8 naive samples were obtained by positive selection for CCR7 among CD45RO-negative cells, yielding a CD45RA+CCR7+ population from which TemRA cells were excluded. The donors were healthy, HIV-negative adults with no recently reported acute infections or vaccinations. Every donor was a Caucasian adult residing in Nashville, Tennessee, USA. Blood was collected by leukapheresis, and PBMCs were isolated by Ficoll-Histopaque density gradient centrifugation and then cryopreserved in liquid nitrogen vapor phase. Purity and quantity of every magnetically sorted T cell population were checked by analytical flow cytometry. Genomic DNA was isolated from every sorted fraction and measured by UV absorbance on a Nanodrop 2000c. These data are taken from a study of shared clonotypes between healthy human individuals (dated by TCRdb to the early 2020s). About the investigation overall: The cohort comprised two women and a few men aged 18 to 49 years. Per donor, three plates each were used for CD4 naive and CD4 memory, two for CD8 naive, and one for CD8 memory. To increase sequencing depth and limit assay-specific biases, different laboratories used diverse techniques to prepare libraries and sequence TCR repertoires. To estimate repertoire size and how much clonotypes are shared between individuals, the study performed deep sequencing of blood TCR repertoires from about five healthy adults. Each donor's leukapheresis produced roughly between about 0.8 and 10 billion PBMCs. What the work shows at the level of the full study, not this receptor alone: Incomplete sequencing was indicated by rarefaction of sorted-subset datasets, despite the large sequencing depth. Naive subsets generally had larger estimated clonotype richness than memory subsets. When a few donors were compared, the shared fraction of clonotypes was roughly 4.8% for naive CD4, 3% to 4% for naive CD8, 2% to 2.5% for memory CD4, and 0.4% for memory CD8. Compared with non-shared clonotypes, clonotypes shared by all four sorted-subset donors had higher generation probabilities. Pairwise subsampling indicated that sequencing depth was expected to affect the degree of clonotype sharing among donors. Sampling was restricted to blood, and TCR repertoires in tissues likely differ from the TCR repertoires found in blood. Because the study included only a small number of donors, the genetic and exposure-history diversity represented was limited.

From the cysteine up to the phenylalanine, the CDR3 has a length of 12 residues. Only the CDR3 portion is preserved as DNA: 36 bases, with reading frame beginning at the first base. CDR1 and CDR2 (LNHDA, SQIVND) derive from the germline V gene (reference sequence). Trimming at the junction amounts to 7 bases on V and 8 bases on J, and the germline ends lie 14 bases apart. Recombination connected TRBV19 to TRBJ1-2; TRBD1 could be the D gene, as 5 bases match. The sequenced sample was naive CD8+ T cells sorted from blood. Reading the label with the study, this specimen's cell subset or site is: CD45RA+CCR7+. This TCR came from a man between 18 and 35 years old in good health. In nucleotides, the sequence is TGTGCCAGTACAGCAGGGTATAAGGGCTACACCTTC. This translates into CASTAGYKGYTF. The CDR3 plus the reference TRBV19 and TRBJ1-2 genes for the other parts give the full variable domain: DGGITQSPKYLFRKEGQNVTLSCEQNLNHDAMYWYRQDPGQGLRLIYYSQIVNDFQKGDIAEGYSVSREKKESFPLTVTSAQKNPTAFYLCASTAGYKGYTFGSGTRLTVV.